A single sample is the source of the 30 T cell receptor beta chains below, sequenced in a study of blood T cell repertoires in COVID-19. Clones were read by immunoSEQ multiplex PCR, and TCRdb kept only the in-frame ones, dropping some. In the table there are around 93,000 clones, 90% of which are singletons. The sequencing input was peripheral blood. These receptors all come from a man aged 18-30 years with COVID-19, enrolled during active disease.

This clone came up once. V and J are TRBV29-1 and TRBJ2-5, with D tentatively TRBD1 (5 bases). Trimming shortened V by 6 bases and J by 5 bases, and 10 bases separated the two germline ends. The length of the CDR3 is 11 residues. Looked up from germline, CDR1 is SQVTM and CDR2 is ANQGSEA. The chain's CDR3 is CSVRNRETQYF. In nucleotides, the CDR3 is TGCAGCGTCAGAAACAGGGAGACCCAGTACTTC.

V and J are TRBV3-1 (or the pseudogene TRBV3-2) and TRBJ1-2, with TRBD1 as a possible D gene (5 bases). Germline lookup yields CDR1 LGHDT and CDR2 YNNKEL (reference sequence). The V gene lost 1 base and the J gene lost 3 bases, with 9 bases spanning the gap. The CDR3 loop spans 14 amino acids. The CDR3 DNA reads as TGTGCCAGCAGCCAAGGGAGGGGTCACTATGGCTACACCTTC. Its protein is CASSQGRGHYGYTF.

The chain joins TRBV29-1 to TRBJ2-7; 8 nucleotides agree with TRBD2. The CDR3 contains 12 residues. Germline loops: CDR1 SQVTM, CDR2 ANQGSEA. V dropped 6 bases and J dropped 3; count of bases not matched to a gene: 4. The CDR3 DNA sequence: TGCAGCGTGATAGCGGGGCGCTACGAGCAGTACTTC. Encoded protein: CSVIAGRYEQYF.

The chain couples TRBV10-3 to TRBJ2-5, with D maybe TRBD2 (7 bases). The V and J ends lost 4 bases and 4 bases respectively, with 13 bases between them. The CDR3 has 14 amino acids. The germline CDR1 and CDR2 sequences are ENHRY and SYGVKD. Here the CDR3 reads CAISAPGEGETQYF. The CDR3 DNA reads TGTGCCATCAGTGCCCCAGGGGAGGGAGAGACCCAGTACTTC.

This chain uses TRBV30 with TRBJ1-1; 8 nucleotides line up with TRBD1. Trimming removed 4 bases from V and 8 bases from J; junction bases left unmatched: 12. This CDR3 contains 14 residues. Per germline, CDR1 GTSNPN and CDR2 SVGIG (reference sequence). As DNA, the CDR3 is TGTGCCTGGACCTCGTGGTATGGGACAGGAGAAGCTTTCTTT. This gives the protein CAWTSWYGTGEAFF.

The chain joins TRBV5-6 to TRBJ1-5; D ambiguous. Trimming pared 8 bases from V and 4 bases from J, leaving 4 bases between. Germline CDR1 SGHDT, CDR2 YYEEEE. CDR3 size: 10 residues. In nucleotides, the CDR3 is TGTGCCAGACAGAATCAGCCCCAGCATTTT. Residues: CARQNQPQHF.

This chain links TRBV9 with TRBJ2-1; 11 bases align to TRBD2. V lost 4 bases to trimming and J lost 3 bases; unmatched junction nucleotides: 6. The CDR3 runs 16 residues. Germline V lookup: CDR1 SGDLS, CDR2 YYNGEE. The CDR3 here is CASSPEGLADYNEQFF. The CDR3 nucleotides read TGTGCCAGCAGCCCAGAGGGACTAGCGGACTACAATGAGCAGTTCTTC.

V is TRBV5-8 and J is TRBJ1-5; a possible D gene is TRBD1 (6 bases). Germline lookup yields CDR1 SGHTS and CDR2 YDEGEE. The CDR3 runs to 15 residues. With 0 bases removed from V and 7 bases from J, the gap between germline ends came to 14 bases. In DNA form, the CDR3 reads TGTGCCAGCAGCTTGGCTGGCAGGGGCTTCCAGCCCCAGCATTTT. Its protein product is CASSLAGRGFQPQHF.

The rearrangement uses TRBV15 and TRBJ2-5; the D gene is possibly TRBD2 (5 bases). CDR3 length equals 15 residues. V was shortened by 5 bases and J by 1 base, with 14 bases between the two germline ends. Germline lookup yields CDR1 LNHNV and CDR2 YYDKDF (reference sequence). Here the CDR3 DNA reads TGTGCCACCAGCTTTCACAGCCTAGCCCAAGAGACCCAGTACTTC. Protein sequence: CATSFHSLAQETQYF.

The V gene is TRBV29-1, the J gene TRBJ1-6, with 7 bases lining up with TRBD1. The trim removed 8 bases at V and 7 bases at J, leaving 8 bases unmatched. Germline assignment: CDR1 SQVTM and CDR2 ANQGSEA. The CDR3 runs to 13 residues. CDR3 sequence reads: CSMNGTANSPLHF. Written as DNA, the CDR3 is TGCAGCATGAACGGGACAGCAAATTCACCCCTCCACTTT.

The chain recombines TRBV2 with TRBJ1-2, with 7 nucleotides matching TRBD1. The germline V gene has CDR1 SNHLY and CDR2 FYNNEI. V lost 8 bases, J lost 5 bases, and 14 bases stayed unmatched. The CDR3 is 15 amino acids. The CDR3, as DNA: TGTGCCAGCGGAGGTGTGGGGGGACAGCTTTATGGCTACACCTTC. Protein: CASGGVGGQLYGYTF.

This clone was seen a few times. This chain connects TRBV10-1 to TRBJ2-7; a weak D match, TRBD2 (5 bases). Germline CDR1 and CDR2: WNHNN and SYGVQD (reference sequence). The length of the CDR3 is 14 residues. V was pared by 2 bases and J by 3 bases, with 11 bases between. CDR3 in amino acids: CASSERETSYEQYF. DNA of the CDR3: TGCGCCAGCAGTGAGCGGGAAACAAGCTACGAGCAGTACTTC.

In regard to this clone: The junction departs from germline at one end; a sequencing error may be responsible. The genes are TRBV7-7 and TRBJ1-2, with TRBD1 matching over 10 bases. Looked up from germline, CDR1 is SSHAT and CDR2 is FNYEAQ (reference sequence). The CDR3 has 15 residues. This CDR3 is CASSKPPGQGYGYTF. The DNA of the CDR3 is TGTGCTAGCAGCAAGCCCCCGGGACAGGGGTATGGCTACACCTTC. Drawing the rest from reference TRBV7-7 and TRBJ1-2, the complete variable domain is GAGVSQSPRYKVTKRGQDVTLRCDPISSHATLYWYQQALGQGPEFLTYFNYEAQPDKSGLPSDRFSAERPEGSISTLTIQRTEQRDSAMYRCASSKPPGQGYGYTFGSGTRLTVV.

The rearrangement joins TRBV4-3 to TRBJ2-1, with 8 nucleotides matching TRBD2. The ends lost 1 base at V and 7 bases at J; junction bases unmatched: 3. This CDR3 is built from 14 residues. Germline CDR1 reads LGHNA; CDR2 reads YSLEER. Here the CDR3 DNA reads TGCGCCAGCAGCCAAGTAGCGGGACGGAATGAGCAGTTCTTC. The encoded protein is CASSQVAGRNEQFF.

V usage is TRBV5-6 and J usage is TRBJ1-6, with 7 positions matching TRBD1. Trimming removed 1 base from V and 5 bases from J; junction bases left unmatched: 6. The CDR3 has 16 amino acids. The germline V gene has CDR1 SGHDT and CDR2 YYEEEE. This CDR3 is CASSLTRGQNNSPLHF. CDR3 in DNA: TGTGCCAGCAGCTTGACTAGGGGACAGAATAATTCACCCCTCCACTTT.

The chain couples TRBV7-9 to TRBJ1-6, with D maybe TRBD1 (6 bases). Trimming took off 5 bases at V and 10 bases at J, with 12 bases between the two ends. The CDR3 is 13 amino acids. Germline CDR1 is SEHNR and CDR2 is FQNEAQ (reference sequence). The CDR3 DNA follows: TGTGCCAGCAGCGCGAACAGGGACTCACCCCTCCACTTT. It specifies CASSANRDSPLHF.

The chain carries TRBV6-1 and TRBJ2-5; D is perhaps TRBD2 (6 bases). TRBJ2-7 matches the DNA end more closely, so the J call is doubtful. CDR1 MNHNS and CDR2 SASEGT come from the germline V gene. This CDR3 is 14 amino acids long. The CDR3 region is CASSEVGGDYEQYF. The CDR3 nucleotides are TGTGCCAGCAGTGAAGTCGGAGGGGACTACGAGCAGTACTTC.

This clone was recorded once. The chain recombines TRBV28 with TRBJ2-7; 7 nucleotides match TRBD2. Germline V gene data show CDR1 as MDHEN and CDR2 as SYDVKM. The CDR3 covers 14 residues. After removal of 5 bases from V and 3 bases from J, the junction contained 7 bases not matched to a gene. The CDR3 DNA sequence: TGTGCCAGCAGTCCTTCTGCGGGAGTCTACGAGCAGTACTTC. Its protein is CASSPSAGVYEQYF.

This clone was seen just once. The rearrangement uses TRBV28 and TRBJ1-2; the D is unclear. Germline CDR1 and CDR2: MDHEN and SYDVKM. The CDR3 length is 12 residues. V was cut by 5 bases and J by 0 bases, with 4 bases left in between. The CDR3 sequence: CASSTTNYGYTF. CDR3 DNA sequence: TGTGCCAGCAGTACAACTAACTATGGCTACACCTTC.

The CDR3 loop reads CALRANEKLFF. The CDR3 coding sequence is TGTGCCCTCCGGGCTAATGAAAAACTGTTTTTT. The J gene is TRBJ1-4, the V gene TRBV2; D ambiguous. The CDR3 contains 11 residues. The V gene's germline CDR1 is SNHLY and CDR2 FYNNEI. Trimming shortened V by 11 bases and J by 3 bases, and 7 bases separated the two germline ends.

V and J are TRBV10-3 and TRBJ2-1; possibly TRBD2 for D (5 bases). V dropped 5 bases and J dropped 5 bases, with 16 bases sitting between them. Looked up from germline, CDR1 is ENHRY and CDR2 is SYGVKD. This CDR3 is 15 amino acids long. The CDR3 DNA follows: TGTGCCATCAGTCCTCGGGGTACACCCAACAATGAGCAGTTCTTC. Translating it yields CAISPRGTPNNEQFF.

Comments on this clone: One end of the junction is discordant with germline, which a read error may explain. V gene TRBV10-3 combines with J gene TRBJ1-4, with TRBD1 matching over 9 bases. Germline V gene data show CDR1 as ENHRY and CDR2 as SYGVKD. The CDR3 runs 13 residues. The CDR3 DNA reads TGTGCCTCGCGACGGACAGGGGAGGGAGAACTGCTTTTT. Its translation: CASRRTGEGELLF.

The chain has TRBV5-6 and TRBJ2-2, with TRBD2 matching 7 bases. J gave up 5 bases and V 9 bases, and 22 bases lay outside the gene matches. The V gene's germline CDR1 is SGHDT and CDR2 YYEEEE. CDR3 size: 18 residues. The CDR3 DNA is TGTGCCATCAACAGCGGGGCAGGGATCTCGACGGGTACCGGGGAGCTGTTTTTT. This sequence encodes CAINSGAGISTGTGELFF. The entire variable domain, with the rest obtained from reference TRBV5-6 and TRBJ2-2, is as follows: DAGVTQSPTHLIKTRGQQVTLRCSPKSGHDTVSWYQQALGQGPQFIFQYYEEEERQRGNFPDRFSGHQFPNYSSELNVNALLLGDSALYLCAINSGAGISTGTGELFFGEGSRLTVL.

The rearrangement links TRBV27 to TRBJ1-2; 8 positions match TRBD1. The trim removed 6 bases at V and 5 bases at J, leaving 5 bases unmatched. Germline V gene sequence: CDR1 MNHEY, CDR2 SMNVEV (reference sequence). The CDR3 has 13 residues. CDR3 residues: CASRMDREYGYTF. The DNA for the CDR3 is TGTGCCAGCAGAATGGACAGGGAGTATGGCTACACCTTC.

V usage is TRBV6-5 and J usage is TRBJ2-7, with a weak D call TRBD1 (5 bases). The V gene lost 6 bases and the J gene lost 0 bases, with 15 bases spanning the gap. This CDR3 comprises 15 residues. Per the germline V gene, CDR1 is MNHEY and CDR2 is SVGAGI. In nucleotides, the CDR3 is TGTGCCAGCAGCAACCAGGGCAGCAACTCCTACGAGCAGTACTTC. Protein product: CASSNQGSNSYEQYF.

CDR3 coding DNA: TGTGCCAGCACCGAGACAGGGGTCGAGCAGTACTTC. This encodes CASTETGVEQYF. This chain connects TRBV6-6 to TRBJ2-7, with 8 bases identical to TRBD1. The J segment lost 6 bases and the V segment lost 7 bases, leaving 5 bases of the junction unmatched. This CDR3 contains 12 residues. Germline CDR1 reads MNHNY; CDR2 reads SVGAGI (reference sequence).

The table lists this clone with a count of one. J is TRBJ2-7 and V is TRBV27; TRBD1 matches at 9 bases. Per germline, CDR1 MNHEY and CDR2 SMNVEV (reference sequence). J was trimmed by 8 bases and V by 3 bases; bases with no gene match: 8. The CDR3 has 14 amino acids. CDR3: CASSLGQGRLQQYF. CDR3 bases: TGTGCCAGCAGTTTGGGACAGGGTAGGTTGCAGCAGTACTTC.

This clone was detected only once. V and J are TRBV7-9 and TRBJ1-5; TRBD1 might be the D (6 bases). The CDR3 is 14 residues long. V lost 3 bases and J 2 bases, leaving 8 bases between the germline ends. Germline CDR1 reads SEHNR; CDR2 reads FQNEAQ (reference sequence). In nucleotides, the CDR3 is TGTGCCAGCAGCTTGCGACAGGGCAATCAGCCCCAGCATTTT. Translation gives CASSLRQGNQPQHF.

This clone was seen only a few times. The rearrangement uses TRBV7-9 and TRBJ2-3; the match to TRBD1 covers 7 bases. The V segment lost 6 bases and the J segment 3 bases; nucleotides outside the gene matches: 9. CDR1 is SEHNR, CDR2 FQNEAQ, per germline (reference sequence). The CDR3 runs 15 residues. CDR3 residues: CASRRPGQTTDTQYF. The CDR3, as DNA: TGTGCCAGCAGGCGCCCGGGACAGACGACAGATACGCAGTATTTT.

The rearrangement uses TRBV11-2 and TRBJ2-1; D perhaps matches TRBD1 (6 bases). Germline CDR1 reads SGHAT; CDR2 reads FQNNGV. This CDR3 is built from 17 residues. V shed 7 bases and J shed 1 base, with 20 bases lying between them. DNA for the CDR3: TGTGCCAGCAATCCCGTACAGGGATTGGAATCCTACAATGAGCAGTTCTTC. It yields the protein CASNPVQGLESYNEQFF.